Listed here are 16 T cell receptor beta chains from one sample, sequenced in a study of cytomegalovirus exposure and HLA in healthy donors. Assay: immunoSEQ multiplex PCR; the TCRdb copy retains only in-frame clones and omits some. The sample holds some 150,000 clones, 85% to 90% seen once. Sequences were obtained from PBMCs. These TCRs come from a woman under 30 in good health and CMV-seropositive.

J is TRBJ2-5 and V is TRBV11-2; D possibly corresponds to TRBD2 (6 bases). This CDR3 has 16 amino acids. Germline values: CDR1 SGHAT, CDR2 FQNNGV. The V end lost 3 bases, the J end lost 5 bases, and 19 bases lay between the germline ends. Written as DNA, the CDR3 is TGTGCCAGCAGCTTTAATCCCGGAGGGAATCACGAGACCCAGTACTTC. Translation gives CASSFNPGGNHETQYF.

The chain recombines TRBV5-4 with TRBJ2-4; 10 bases line up with TRBD2. J lost 0 bases, V lost 4 bases, and 10 bases had no gene match. Germline V lookup: CDR1 SGHNT, CDR2 YYREEE (reference sequence). The CDR3 consists of 18 residues. CDR3 sequence (DNA): TGTGCCAGCAGCCCCGGACTAGCGGAGGGACTAGCCAAAAACATTCAGTACTTC. Residues: CASSPGLAEGLAKNIQYF.

This chain joins TRBV29-1 and TRBJ2-6, with a possible D match to TRBD1 (6 bases). The length of the CDR3 is 17 residues. Deletions cut 4 bases from V and 6 bases from J, with 22 bases between. The V gene's germline CDR1 is SQVTM and CDR2 ANQGSEA. Written as DNA, the CDR3 is TGCAGCGTTGTAGTAGGACAGTTCACTCTCGAGGCCAACGTCCTGACTTTC. Amino acids: CSVVVGQFTLEANVLTF.

This chain links TRBV28 with TRBJ1-2; 8 positions agree with TRBD1. V dropped 4 bases and J dropped 7; count of bases not matched to a gene: 11. The CDR3 is 15 residues long. Germline loops: CDR1 MDHEN, CDR2 SYDVKM. The DNA for the CDR3 is TGTGCCAGCAGTTCAGCTGGACAGGGTCTAGGTGGCTACACCTTC. Translating gives CASSSAGQGLGGYTF.

V usage is TRBV5-6 and J usage is TRBJ2-1, with 13 bases lining up with TRBD2. The CDR3 consists of 16 residues. Germline assignment: CDR1 SGHDT and CDR2 YYEEEE. V shed 3 bases, J shed 8 bases, and the junction held 8 bases outside the gene matches. The CDR3 region has the DNA TGTGCCAGCAGCTCACTAGCGGGAGGGCCTGTCGATGAGCAGTTCTTC. Its protein product is CASSSLAGGPVDEQFF.

The chain is built from TRBV19 and TRBJ1-1, with a weak D call TRBD1 (6 bases). V lost 9 bases and J 8 bases, leaving 16 bases between the germline ends. The CDR3 is 12 amino acids. CDR1 is LNHDA and CDR2 is SQIVND in the germline V gene (reference sequence). The CDR3 region has the DNA TGTGCCAGAGAGGACAGAGGGTTAGAAGCTTTCTTT. Protein: CAREDRGLEAFF.

The chain employs TRBV29-1 and TRBJ2-5, with TRBD1 matching over 7 bases. Germline CDR1 SQVTM, CDR2 ANQGSEA. V was pared by 3 bases and J by 6 bases, with 10 bases of the junction left unmatched. This CDR3 region has 14 residues. CDR3 sequence: CSVDGDRERKTQYF. The CDR3, as DNA: TGCAGCGTTGATGGAGACAGGGAACGTAAGACCCAGTACTTC.

CDR3 amino acids: CASTQPGQGRNTEAFF. The CDR3, as DNA: TGTGCCAGCACCCAACCGGGACAGGGAAGAAACACTGAAGCTTTCTTT. The chain couples TRBV2 to TRBJ1-1; 9 nucleotides match TRBD1. The germline CDR1 and CDR2 sequences are SNHLY and FYNNEI. V shed 7 bases, J shed 2 bases, and the junction held 11 bases outside the gene matches. CDR3 length: 16 residues.

In DNA, the CDR3 is TGTGCCAGCAGCTACACCGGGACAGGGCCGGTAGTCAATGAAAAACTGTTTTTT. Its protein product is CASSYTGTGPVVNEKLFF. This chain uses TRBV25-1 with TRBJ1-4; 9 bases agree with TRBD1. The junction had 16 bases not matched to a gene; V was cut back by 6 bases and J by 5 bases. Germline V gives CDR1 MGHDK, CDR2 SYGVNS. This CDR3 contains 18 residues. Using reference TRBV25-1 and TRBJ1-4 for the parts outside the CDR3, the full variable domain is EADIYQTPRYLVIGTGKKITLECSQTMGHDKMYWYQQDPGMELHLIHYSYGVNSTEKGDLSSESTVSRIRTEHFPLTLESARPSHTSQYLCASSYTGTGPVVNEKLFFGSGTQLSVL.

V usage is TRBV7-2 and J usage is TRBJ2-2; 7 bases map to TRBD1. The germline CDR1 and CDR2 sequences are SGHTA and FQGNSA. With 9 bases clipped from V and 3 bases from J, the junction kept 7 bases outside the gene matches. This CDR3 comprises 14 residues. The CDR3 coding sequence is TGTGCCAGTAAGTTGGGACAGCACACCGGGGAGCTGTTTTTT. Protein sequence: CASKLGQHTGELFF. Full variable domain (rest looked up from reference TRBV7-2 and TRBJ2-2): GAGVSQSPSNKVTEKGKDVELRCDPISGHTALYWYRQSLGQGLEFLIYFQGNSAPDKSGLPSDRFSAERTGGSVSTLTIQRTQQEDSAVYLCASKLGQHTGELFFGEGSRLTVL.

This rearrangement joins TRBV27 to TRBJ2-7, with TRBD2 as a possible D gene (6 bases). The ends were cut back, 3 bases at V and 7 bases at J, with 13 bases in the middle. Looked up from germline, CDR1 is MNHEY and CDR2 is SMNVEV (reference sequence). The CDR3 sequence is 13 residues long. The chain's CDR3 is CASSFLVGREQYF. The DNA of the CDR3 is TGTGCCAGCAGTTTTTTAGTTGGGAGGGAGCAGTACTTC.

The chain joins TRBV25-1 to TRBJ2-5; a possible D gene is TRBD2 (6 bases). CDR3 size: 14 residues. CDR1 MGHDK and CDR2 SYGVNS come from the germline V gene. V lost 3 bases to trimming and J lost 9 bases, with 17 bases between them. CDR3 DNA: TGTGCCAGCAGTGAGCGGGACCGGTACATGCCCCAGTACTTC. Translated: CASSERDRYMPQYF.

V gene TRBV4-3 combines with J gene TRBJ1-2; the D is unclear. The CDR3 covers 16 residues. CDR1 is LGHNA, CDR2 YSLEER, per germline. The germline V and J ends were trimmed by 2 bases and 0 bases, with 13 bases remaining between them. The CDR3 here is CASSQPAGGANYGYTF. The CDR3 region has the DNA TGCGCCAGCAGCCAACCCGCCGGCGGAGCTAACTATGGCTACACCTTC.

CDR3 protein: CASTSSRGEKLFF. CDR3 sequence (DNA): TGCGCCAGCACCTCAAGCCGGGGGGAAAAACTGTTTTTT. The rearrangement uses TRBV4-3 and TRBJ1-4; the D gene is possibly TRBD1 (5 bases). CDR3 length: 13 amino acids. Trimming left V 7 bases short and J 8 bases short, with 14 bases between. Germline lookup yields CDR1 LGHNA and CDR2 YSLEER.

The chain has TRBV9 and TRBJ2-2; unclear D gene. With 1 base removed from V and 3 bases from J, the gap between germline ends came to 10 bases. Germline values: CDR1 SGDLS, CDR2 YYNGEE. The CDR3 is 15 amino acids. This CDR3 reads CASSVFTRDTGELFF. For the CDR3, the DNA is TGTGCCAGCAGCGTATTCACCCGCGACACCGGGGAGCTGTTTTTT.

This chain uses TRBV5-1 with TRBJ2-5; a possible D gene is TRBD1 (6 bases). V dropped 1 base and J dropped 5 bases, with 9 bases sitting between them. The CDR3 runs 13 residues. Germline CDR1 and CDR2: SGHRS and YFSETQ. For the CDR3, the DNA is TGCGCCAGCAGCTTGCAGGGGATGGAGACCCAGTACTTC. This codes for CASSLQGMETQYF.